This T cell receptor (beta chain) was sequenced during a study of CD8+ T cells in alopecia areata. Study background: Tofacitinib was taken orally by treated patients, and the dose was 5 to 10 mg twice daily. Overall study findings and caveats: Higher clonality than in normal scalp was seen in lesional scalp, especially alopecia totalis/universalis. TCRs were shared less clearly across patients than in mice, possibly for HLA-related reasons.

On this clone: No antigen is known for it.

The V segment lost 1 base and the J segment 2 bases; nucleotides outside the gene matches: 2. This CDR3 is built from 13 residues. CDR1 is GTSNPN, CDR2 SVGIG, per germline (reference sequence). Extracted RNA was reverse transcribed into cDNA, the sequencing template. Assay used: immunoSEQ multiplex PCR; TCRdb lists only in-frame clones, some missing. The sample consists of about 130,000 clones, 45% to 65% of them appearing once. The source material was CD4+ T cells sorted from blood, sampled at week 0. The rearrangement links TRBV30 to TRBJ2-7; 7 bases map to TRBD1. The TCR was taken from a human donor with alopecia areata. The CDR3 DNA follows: TGTGCCTGGAGTGGGCAGGGGGCCTACGAGCAGTACTTC. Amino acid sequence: CAWSGQGAYEQYF. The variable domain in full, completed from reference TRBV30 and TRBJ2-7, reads SQTIHQWPATLVQPVGSPLSLECTVEGTSNPNLYWYRQAAGRGLQLLFYSVGIGQISSEVPQNLSASRPQDRQFILSSKKLLLSDSGFYLCAWSGQGAYEQYFGPGTRLTVT.